Following are 23 T cell receptor beta chains from one sample sequenced in a study of metastatic and nonmetastatic thyroid tumors (dated by TCRdb to 2018 to 2021). Libraries were built with PCR. The reads were generated on an Illumina HiSeq 4000. TCRdb ran its own pipeline on the public reads, namely fastp trimming at Q25 and MiXCR clone calling, and kept in-frame beta chains. In all, the sample holds around 30,000 clones, and about 25% of those were seen once. The biggest ten clones account for about 2.5% of the sample. Before undergoing thyroid surgery, none of the patients had been given any kind of treatment. The sequenced material came from blood. Receptor source: a female donor with papillary thyroid cancer or a benign thyroid nodule (not recorded which). Some clones in this sample may be carry-over from other donors' samples.

This clone was observed a handful of times. A much larger clone lies a single base off, so this may be a read error. V and J are TRBV4-2 and TRBJ2-1; 7 nucleotides align to TRBD2. J lost 2 bases, V lost 5 bases, and 6 bases had no gene match. The CDR3 spans 15 residues. The germline gives CDR1 LGHNA, CDR2 YNFKEQ. The CDR3 DNA follows: TGTGCCAGCAGCACCGCTAGCGGCGCCTACAATGAGCAGTTCTTC. Translating gives CASSTASGAYNEQFF.

The chain has TRBV7-3 and TRBJ2-7; 9 nucleotides line up with TRBD1. The germline gives CDR1 SGHTA, CDR2 FQGTGA. The CDR3 runs 14 residues. The V and J ends lost 3 bases and 5 bases, in that order; junction bases with no gene match: 5. The DNA for the CDR3 is TGTGCCAGCAGCTTTCCGGGACAGGGACACGAGCAGTACTTC. This sequence encodes CASSFPGQGHEQYF.

The chain couples TRBV9 to TRBJ2-7; possible D gene TRBD1, 5 bases. CDR3 length: 15 residues. Trimming took off 0 bases at V and 4 bases at J, with 14 bases between the two ends. The germline V gene encodes CDR1 SGDLS and CDR2 YYNGEE. CDR3 amino acids: CASSVGGGGVYEQYF. In nucleotides, the CDR3 is TGTGCCAGCAGCGTAGGGGGCGGTGGGGTGTACGAGCAGTACTTC. The full variable domain, completed using reference TRBV9 and TRBJ2-7, is DSGVTQTPKHLITATGQRVTLRCSPRSGDLSVYWYQQSLDQGLQFLIQYYNGEERAKGNILERFSAQQFPDLHSELNLSSLELGDSALYFCASSVGGGGVYEQYFGPGTRLTVT.

Worth noting for this clone: Just one base apart from a much larger clone, this may be a read error. As DNA, the CDR3 is TGTGCCAGCAGTTCGTCGGGGGCGATACAAGAGACCCTGTACTTC. Translating it yields CASSSSGAIQETLYF. The chain joins TRBV14 to TRBJ2-5, with D perhaps given as TRBD1 or TRBD2 (6 bases each). Per germline, CDR1 SGHDN and CDR2 FVKESK. The CDR3 totals 15 residues.

The V and J genes are TRBV30 and TRBJ2-7; no reliable D call. Trimming cost V 6 bases and J 3 bases, with 15 bases left between them. The CDR3 is made up of 13 amino acids. The germline gives CDR1 GTSNPN, CDR2 SVGIG (reference sequence). The CDR3 nucleotides read TGTGCCTGTTCACCCGGGCCATTCTACGAGCAGTACTTC. It codes for CACSPGPFYEQYF.

This clone was seen many times. The CDR3 DNA follows: TGCAGTGCTAGAGTGGGTACTAGCACAGATACGCAGTATTTT. Encoded protein: CSARVGTSTDTQYF. V gene TRBV20-1 combines with J gene TRBJ2-3; D not resolved. The V gene's germline CDR1 is DFQATT and CDR2 SNEGSKA (reference sequence). V was cut by 1 base and J by 0 bases, with 8 bases left in between. This CDR3 spans 14 amino acids.

Details on this clone: The same CDR3 arises from other DNA sequences in this sample as well. The V call is TRBV12-3 or TRBV12-4, the J call TRBJ2-7; D may be TRBD2 (6 bases). This CDR3 has 12 residues. The CDR3 spells CASSPGAYEQYV. CDR3 DNA sequence: TGTGCTAGCAGTCCGGGGGCCTACGAGCAGTACGTC.

By proportion, this clone is medium-sized. The rearrangement joins TRBV6-4 to TRBJ2-1, with 10 bases aligning to TRBD2. Trimming removed 2 bases from V and 4 bases from J; junction bases left unmatched: 2. The CDR3 spans 15 residues. Germline assignment: CDR1 MRHNA and CDR2 SNTAGT. The CDR3 region has the DNA TGTGCCAGCAGTGACGGGACTAGCGAATACAATGAGCAGTTCTTC. It translates to CASSDGTSEYNEQFF.

At least ten counts were recorded for this clone. This chain joins TRBV15 and TRBJ2-5, with TRBD2 matching over 14 bases. J lost 3 bases, V lost 5 bases, and 5 bases had no gene match. CDR3 length equals 16 residues. Germline CDR1 and CDR2: LNHNV and YYDKDF (reference sequence). The chain's CDR3 is CATSPGLAGAKETQYF. The CDR3 DNA is TGTGCCACCAGCCCGGGACTAGCGGGGGCCAAAGAGACCCAGTACTTC.

This clone was counted at least ten times. The V and J genes are TRBV30 and TRBJ2-1; D might be TRBD1 (5 bases). V gave up 8 bases and J gave up 9 bases, with 14 bases separating them. The CDR3 spans 11 residues. Germline V gene lookup returns CDR1 GTSNPN and CDR2 SVGIG (reference sequence). CDR3 nucleotides: TGTGCCGCGGCAGGGCTGGGTGAGCAGTTCTTC. Its translation is CAAAGLGEQFF. The whole variable domain, filled in from reference TRBV30 and TRBJ2-1, reads SQTIHQWPATLVQPVGSPLSLECTVEGTSNPNLYWYRQAAGRGLQLLFYSVGIGQISSEVPQNLSASRPQDRQFILSSKKLLLSDSGFYLCAAAGLGEQFFGPGTRLTVL.

This clone was detected ten times or more. The rearrangement joins TRBV20-1 to TRBJ2-7, with 7 bases aligning to TRBD2. The V gene end was trimmed by 0 bases and the J gene end by 4 bases; junction bases not matched to a gene: 0. Germline lookup yields CDR1 DFQATT and CDR2 SNEGSKA (reference sequence). The CDR3 length is 12 residues. CDR3 protein: CSAREREYEQYF. CDR3 sequence (DNA): TGCAGTGCTAGAGAGCGGGAGTACGAGCAGTACTTC.

This clone was observed a single time. Lacking the conserved final phenylalanine or tryptophan, this CDR3 likely reflects a read error. V usage is TRBV27 and J usage is TRBJ2-1, with 9 bases fitting TRBD2. This CDR3 is 15 amino acids long. The germline V gene encodes CDR1 MNHEY and CDR2 SMNVEV (reference sequence). V was pared by 7 bases and J by 4 bases, with 8 bases of the junction left unmatched. CDR3 in DNA: TGTGCCAGCACTCATTCTAGCGGGAATTACAATGAGCAGTTCTGC. Protein product: CASTHSSGNYNEQFC.

The genes are TRBV12-3 or TRBV12-4 and TRBJ1-2, with unresolved D. This CDR3 has 13 residues. Between the trimmed V and J ends, which lost 7 bases and 7 bases, there was a span of 16 bases. The CDR3 reads CASITCAVFGYTF. CDR3 DNA: TGTGCCAGCATCACATGTGCTGTCTTTGGCTACACCTTC.

By share, this clone ranks as medium-sized (0.01 to 0.1%). The CDR3 here is CASSAVGRFINYGYTF. For the CDR3, the DNA is TGTGCCAGCAGTGCAGTGGGGCGGTTCATTAACTATGGCTACACCTTC. The chain uses TRBV12-3 or TRBV12-4 and TRBJ1-2, with D possibly matching TRBD1 (5 bases). The V and J ends lost 5 bases and 1 base respectively, with 17 bases between them. CDR3 length: 16 residues.

This clone came up many times. The rearrangement joins TRBV5-1 to TRBJ2-3, with TRBD1 identical over 11 bases. The CDR3 extends over 17 amino acids. The germline gives CDR1 SGHRS, CDR2 YFSETQ. Trimming cost V 0 bases and J 5 bases; bases outside gene matches: 8. The CDR3 loop is CASSLGRTGGLGDTQYF. As DNA, the CDR3 is TGCGCCAGCAGCTTGGGTAGGACAGGGGGCTTGGGAGATACGCAGTATTTT.

This clone occurred many times. This chain uses TRBV5-1 with TRBJ2-5, with TRBD1 matching over 7 bases. Trimming at V came to 1 base and at J to 5 bases, leaving 5 bases not matched to a gene. The CDR3 spans 14 residues. CDR1 SGHRS and CDR2 YFSETQ come from the germline V gene. CDR3 DNA sequence: TGCGCCAGCAGCTTGACAGGGGCGTGGGAGACCCAGTACTTC. This codes for CASSLTGAWETQYF.

Ten or more counts support this clone. The gene calls are TRBV7-2 and TRBJ2-5; 12 nucleotides line up with TRBD1. This CDR3 is 15 amino acids long. V shed 5 bases, J shed 4 bases, and the junction held 5 bases outside the gene matches. Germline values: CDR1 SGHTA, CDR2 FQGNSA. CDR3 in amino acids: CASSPRDRGRETQYF. CDR3 nucleotide sequence: TGTGCCAGCAGCCCCCGGGACAGGGGGCGAGAGACCCAGTACTTC. Full variable domain (remainder filled in from reference TRBV7-2 and TRBJ2-5): GAGVSQSPSNKVTEKGKDVELRCDPISGHTALYWYRQSLGQGLEFLIYFQGNSAPDKSGLPSDRFSAERTGGSVSTLTIQRTQQEDSAVYLCASSPRDRGRETQYFGPGTRLLVL.

In its sample, this clone was seen many times. This sequence joins TRBV4-1 and TRBJ2-1, with D perhaps TRBD2 (7 bases). Germline V CDR1 and CDR2: MGHRA, YSYEKL. V was shortened by 1 base and J by 6 bases, with 22 bases between the two germline ends. This CDR3 is built from 18 residues. The CDR3 nucleotides are TGCGCCAGCAGCCAAGGACAGGTGGGCGGGAGTCTCTTCAATGAGCAGTTCTTC. Protein sequence: CASSQGQVGGSLFNEQFF.

This chain joins TRBV7-9 and TRBJ1-2; D unclear. CDR1 SEHNR and CDR2 FQNEAQ come from the germline V gene (reference sequence). Between the trimmed V and J ends, which lost 5 bases and 8 bases, there was a span of 12 bases. The CDR3 consists of 12 residues. In nucleotides, the CDR3 is TGTGCCAGCAGCACCGGGGTGTTCGGCTACACCTTC. It is translated as CASSTGVFGYTF.

This clone was observed many times. The V and J genes are TRBV4-3 and TRBJ1-1; no definite D call. Germline V CDR1 and CDR2: LGHNA, YSLEER. The V end was cut by 5 bases, the J end by 3 bases, with 10 bases between. CDR3 length: 13 residues. The CDR3 loop reads CASSYDGYTEAFF. For the CDR3, the DNA is TGCGCCAGCAGCTACGACGGTTACACTGAAGCTTTCTTT.

The table lists this clone with many counts. This chain connects TRBV5-1 to TRBJ2-6; possible D gene TRBD1, 6 bases. The V end lost 0 bases, the J end lost 0 bases, and 10 bases lay between the germline ends. In germline, CDR1 is SGHRS, CDR2 YFSETQ. CDR3 length equals 17 residues. The CDR3 DNA reads TGCGCCAGCAGCTTGGGGGGGCAGAGCTCTGGGGCCAACGTCCTGACTTTC. It yields the protein CASSLGGQSSGANVLTF.

This clone occurred many times. The chain has TRBV12-3 or TRBV12-4 and TRBJ2-5; TRBD1 matches 8 bases. V shed 5 bases, J shed 5 bases, and the junction held 7 bases outside the gene matches. The CDR3 contains 14 residues. CDR3 nucleotide sequence: TGTGCCAGCAGTCGAGGGACAGGAGAGGAGACCCAGTACTTC. This gives the protein CASSRGTGEETQYF.

This clone showed up many times. The chain joins TRBV28 to TRBJ2-3, with 7 bases matching TRBD1. Trimming removed 1 base from V and 8 bases from J; junction bases left unmatched: 9. Germline V CDR1 and CDR2: MDHEN, SYDVKM. This CDR3 is built from 15 residues. CDR3 sequence reads: CASSLSRLGGATQYF. The CDR3 DNA is TGTGCCAGCAGTTTATCCCGATTAGGGGGCGCTACGCAGTATTTT.